The clone carrying this T cell receptor (beta chain) has only a few counts. Its antigen is currently unknown. Both intraepithelial and lamina propria lymphocytes were released by processing graft tissue. This specimen belongs to a study of graft-versus-host responses after intestinal transplantation. General study points: Clonal ratios of graft-versus-host to host-versus-graft in allografts were high for patients exhibiting graft-donor T cell macrochimerism. Present in recipient marrow, GvH clones included some that appeared first in ileum or blood.

CDR3 length: 14 residues. CDR1 is SGHNT and CDR2 is YYREEE in the germline V gene (reference sequence). The V end lost 2 bases, the J end lost 5 bases, and 12 bases lay between the germline ends. Assay used: immunoSEQ multiplex PCR; TCRdb lists only in-frame clones, some missing. The sample holds about 3,300 clones, around 70% seen once. The chain couples TRBV5-4 to TRBJ2-3; D is possibly TRBD1 (5 bases). Sample: ileum tissue, taken roughly 5 and 7 days after intestinal transplantation. The receptor's source is a human patient who received an intestinal transplant, so some T cells may come from the graft donor. This chain's CDR3 is CASSLGRVGDTQYF. CDR3 DNA: TGTGCCAGCAGCTTAGGCAGGGTGGGAGATACGCAGTATTTT.